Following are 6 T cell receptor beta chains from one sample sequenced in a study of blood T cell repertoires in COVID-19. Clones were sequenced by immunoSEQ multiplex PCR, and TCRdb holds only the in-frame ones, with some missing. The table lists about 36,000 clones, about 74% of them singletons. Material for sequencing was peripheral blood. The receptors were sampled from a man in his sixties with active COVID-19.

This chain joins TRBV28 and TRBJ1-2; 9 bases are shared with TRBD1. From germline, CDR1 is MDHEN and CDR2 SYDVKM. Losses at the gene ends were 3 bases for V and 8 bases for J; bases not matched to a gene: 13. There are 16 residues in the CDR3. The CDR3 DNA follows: TGTGCCAGCAGTTTTCGACCGACAGGGGGTTTTCGGGGCTACACCTTC. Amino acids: CASSFRPTGGFRGYTF.

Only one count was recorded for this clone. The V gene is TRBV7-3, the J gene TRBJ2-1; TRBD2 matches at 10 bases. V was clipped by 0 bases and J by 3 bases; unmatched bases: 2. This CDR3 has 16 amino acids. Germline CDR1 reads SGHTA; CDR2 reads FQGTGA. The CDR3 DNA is TGTGCCAGCAGCTTAACGCCTAGCGGGAGCTACAATGAGCAGTTCTTC. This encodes CASSLTPSGSYNEQFF.

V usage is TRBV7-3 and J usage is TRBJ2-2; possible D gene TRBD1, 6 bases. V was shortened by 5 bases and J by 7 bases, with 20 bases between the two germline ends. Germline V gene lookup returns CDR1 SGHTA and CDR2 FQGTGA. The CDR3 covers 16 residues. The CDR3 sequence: CASSPVTGTKDGELFF. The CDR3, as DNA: TGTGCCAGCAGCCCAGTCACCGGGACAAAGGACGGGGAGCTGTTTTTT.

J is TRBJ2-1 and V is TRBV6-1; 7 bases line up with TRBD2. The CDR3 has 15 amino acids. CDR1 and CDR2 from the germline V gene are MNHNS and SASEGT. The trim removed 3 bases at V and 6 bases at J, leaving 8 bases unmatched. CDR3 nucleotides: TGTGCCAGCAGTGAGTGGGGGGGACCCATCAATGAGCAGTTCTTC. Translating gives CASSEWGGPINEQFF.

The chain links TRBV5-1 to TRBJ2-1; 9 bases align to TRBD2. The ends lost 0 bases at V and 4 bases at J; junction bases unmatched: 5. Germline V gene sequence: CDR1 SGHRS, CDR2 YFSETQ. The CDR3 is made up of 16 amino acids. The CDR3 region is CASSLGRGRVYNEQFF. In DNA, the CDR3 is TGCGCCAGCAGCTTGGGTCGCGGGAGGGTTTACAATGAGCAGTTCTTC.

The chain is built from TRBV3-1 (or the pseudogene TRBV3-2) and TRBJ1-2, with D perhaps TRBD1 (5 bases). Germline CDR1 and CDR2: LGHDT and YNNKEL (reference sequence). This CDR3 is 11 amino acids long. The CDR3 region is CARTSNYGYTF. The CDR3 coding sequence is TGTGCTCGGACAAGTAACTATGGCTACACCTTC.